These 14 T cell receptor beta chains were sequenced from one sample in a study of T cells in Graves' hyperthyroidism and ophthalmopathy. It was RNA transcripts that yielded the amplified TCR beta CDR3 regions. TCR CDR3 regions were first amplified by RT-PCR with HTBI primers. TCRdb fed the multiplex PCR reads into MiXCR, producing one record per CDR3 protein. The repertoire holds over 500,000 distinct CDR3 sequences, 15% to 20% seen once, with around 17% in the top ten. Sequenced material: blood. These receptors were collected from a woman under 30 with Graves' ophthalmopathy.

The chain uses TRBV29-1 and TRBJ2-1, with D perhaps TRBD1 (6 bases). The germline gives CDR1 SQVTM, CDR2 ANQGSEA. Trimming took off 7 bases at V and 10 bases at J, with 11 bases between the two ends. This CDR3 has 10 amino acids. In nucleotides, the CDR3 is TGCAGCGCCAGGGGTGGCGAGCAGTTCTTC. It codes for CSARGGEQFF.

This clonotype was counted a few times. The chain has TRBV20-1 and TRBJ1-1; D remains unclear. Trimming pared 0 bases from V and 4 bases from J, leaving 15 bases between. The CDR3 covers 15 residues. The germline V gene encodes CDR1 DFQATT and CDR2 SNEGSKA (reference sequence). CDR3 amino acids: CSARENPWGGTEAFF. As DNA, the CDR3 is TGCAGTGCTAGAGAGAACCCGTGGGGTGGCACTGAAGCTTTCTTT.

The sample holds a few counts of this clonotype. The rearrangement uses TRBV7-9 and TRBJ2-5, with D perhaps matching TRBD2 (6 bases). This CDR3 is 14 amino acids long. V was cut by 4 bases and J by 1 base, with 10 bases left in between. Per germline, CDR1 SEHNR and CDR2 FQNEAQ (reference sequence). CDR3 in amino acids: CASSSTRSQETQYF. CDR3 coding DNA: TGTGCCAGCAGCTCGACTAGATCCCAAGAGACCCAGTACTTC.

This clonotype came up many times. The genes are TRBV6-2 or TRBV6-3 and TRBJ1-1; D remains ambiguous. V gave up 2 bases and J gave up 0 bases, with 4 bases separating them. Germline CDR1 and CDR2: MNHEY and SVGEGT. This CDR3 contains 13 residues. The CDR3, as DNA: TGTGCCAGCAGTTACGTGGTGAACACTGAAGCTTTCTTT. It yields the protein CASSYVVNTEAFF.

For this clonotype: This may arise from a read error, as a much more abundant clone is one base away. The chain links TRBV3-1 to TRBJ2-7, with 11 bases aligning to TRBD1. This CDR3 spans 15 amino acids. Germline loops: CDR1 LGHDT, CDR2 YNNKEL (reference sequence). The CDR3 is CGSSDRDRGSNEQYF. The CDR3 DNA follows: TGTGGCAGCAGCGACCGGGACAGGGGGTCAAACGAGCAGTACTTC.

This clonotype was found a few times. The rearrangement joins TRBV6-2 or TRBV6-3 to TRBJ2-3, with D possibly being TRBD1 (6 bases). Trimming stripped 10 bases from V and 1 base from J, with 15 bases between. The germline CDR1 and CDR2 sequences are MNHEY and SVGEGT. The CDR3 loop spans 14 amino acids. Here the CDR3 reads CATGWAGGTDTQYF. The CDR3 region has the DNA TGTGCCACCGGGTGGGCAGGGGGCACAGATACGCAGTATTTT.

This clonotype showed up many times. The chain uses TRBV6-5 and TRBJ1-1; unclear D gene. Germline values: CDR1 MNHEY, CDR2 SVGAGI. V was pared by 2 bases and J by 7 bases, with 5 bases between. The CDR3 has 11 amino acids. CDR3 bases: TGTGCCAGCAGTTACGGTGGTGAAGCTTTCTTT. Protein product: CASSYGGEAFF.

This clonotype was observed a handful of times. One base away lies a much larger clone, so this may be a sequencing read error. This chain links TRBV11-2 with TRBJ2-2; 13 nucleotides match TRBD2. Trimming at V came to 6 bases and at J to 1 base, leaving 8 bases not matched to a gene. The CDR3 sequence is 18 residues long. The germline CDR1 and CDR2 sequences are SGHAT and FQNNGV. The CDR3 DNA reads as TGTGCCAGCAGTACCCTCAGGACTAGCGGGGGGAACACCGGGGAGCTGTTTTTT. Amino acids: CASSTLRTSGGNTGELFF.

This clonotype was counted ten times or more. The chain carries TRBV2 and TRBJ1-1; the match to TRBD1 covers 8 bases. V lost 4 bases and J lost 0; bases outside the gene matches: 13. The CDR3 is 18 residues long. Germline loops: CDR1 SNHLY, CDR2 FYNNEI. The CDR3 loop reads CASSVQAGGASMNTEAFF. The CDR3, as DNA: TGTGCCAGCAGTGTGCAGGCAGGGGGCGCGTCTATGAACACTGAAGCTTTCTTT.

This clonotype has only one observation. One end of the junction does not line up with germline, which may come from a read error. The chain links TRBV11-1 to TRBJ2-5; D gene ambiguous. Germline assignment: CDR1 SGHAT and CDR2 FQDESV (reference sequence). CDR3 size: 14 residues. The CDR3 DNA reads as TGCGCCAGCAGCCAAGCAGCCGCCCAAGAGACCCAGTACTTC. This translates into CASSQAAAQETQYF. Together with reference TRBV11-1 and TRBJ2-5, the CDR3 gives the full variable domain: EAEVAQSPRYKITEKSQAVAFWCDPISGHATLYWYRQILGQGPELLVQFQDESVVDDSQLPKDRFSAERLKGVDSTLKIQPAELGDSAMYLCASSQAAAQETQYFGPGTRLLVL.

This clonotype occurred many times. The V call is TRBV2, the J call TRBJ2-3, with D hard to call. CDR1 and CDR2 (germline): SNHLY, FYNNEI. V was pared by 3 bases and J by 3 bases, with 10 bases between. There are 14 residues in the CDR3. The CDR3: CASSDVSETDTQYF. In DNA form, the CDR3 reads TGTGCCAGCAGTGATGTGTCGGAGACAGATACGCAGTATTTT. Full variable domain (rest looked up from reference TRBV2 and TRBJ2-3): EPEVTQTPSHQVTQMGQEVILRCVPISNHLYFYWYRQILGQKVEFLVSFYNNEISEKSEIFDDQFSVERPDGSNFTLKIRSTKLEDSAMYFCASSDVSETDTQYFGPGTRLTVL.

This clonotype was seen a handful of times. In DNA form, the CDR3 reads TGTGCCAGCTCACTTCGACAGGGGGAGGGGTCCGAGCAGTACTTC. This gives the protein CASSLRQGEGSEQYF. V and J are TRBV18 and TRBJ2-7, with TRBD1 identical over 9 bases. The CDR3 covers 15 residues. Looked up from germline, CDR1 is KGHSH and CDR2 is LQKENI. Trimming at V came to 4 bases and at J to 6 bases, leaving 10 bases not matched to a gene.

The CDR3 nucleotides are TGTGCCAGCAGCGGGATGACTAGCGGGAGTAGCGATGAGCAGTTCTTC. Translated: CASSGMTSGSSDEQFF. The rearrangement links TRBV9 to TRBJ2-1; 12 bases agree with TRBD2. Losses at the gene ends were 3 bases for V and 8 bases for J; bases not matched to a gene: 9. CDR1 SGDLS and CDR2 YYNGEE come from the germline V gene. The CDR3 has 16 residues.

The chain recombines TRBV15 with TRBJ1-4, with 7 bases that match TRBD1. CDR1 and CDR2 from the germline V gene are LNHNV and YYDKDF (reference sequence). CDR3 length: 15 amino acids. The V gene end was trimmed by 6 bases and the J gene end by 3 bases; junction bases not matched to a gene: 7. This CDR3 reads CATRTRTGPNEKLFF. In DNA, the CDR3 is TGTGCCACCAGAACAAGGACAGGTCCTAATGAAAAACTGTTTTTT.